Each of the 8 T cell receptor beta chains below was sequenced from the same sample in a study of OX40 agonist ivuxolimab in advanced cancers. The method was immunoSEQ multiplex PCR; TCRdb's version includes in-frame clones alone and lacks a portion of them. The repertoire has more than 100,000 clones, approximately 92% of them found once; the top ten carry approximately 0.51%. The sequenced sample was CD4+ or CD8+ T cells sorted from blood, obtained in a trial of the OX40 agonist ivuxolimab. The receptors shown here come from an adult with an advanced solid tumor such as melanoma, head and neck, liver or kidney cancer.

The chain recombines TRBV6-5 with TRBJ2-5; D is ambiguous. The germline gives CDR1 MNHEY, CDR2 SVGAGI. The CDR3 has 14 residues. Trimming cost V 4 bases and J 4 bases, with 13 bases left between them. The CDR3 bases are TGTGCCAGCAGTTCTGGGATACCTTCAGAGACCCAGTACTTC. It yields the protein CASSSGIPSETQYF.

The rearrangement uses TRBV20-1 and TRBJ1-2; D is possibly TRBD1 (5 bases). V lost 3 bases and J 8 bases, leaving 10 bases between the germline ends. The length of the CDR3 is 11 residues. Germline values: CDR1 DFQATT, CDR2 SNEGSKA (reference sequence). CDR3 residues: CSARVGVGYTF. The DNA of the CDR3 is TGCAGTGCTAGGGTAGGGGTGGGCTACACCTTC.

V gene TRBV28 combines with J gene TRBJ2-1, with 11 bases lining up with TRBD2. The ends lost 7 bases at V and 4 bases at J; junction bases unmatched: 15. The CDR3 length is 18 residues. The germline V gene encodes CDR1 MDHEN and CDR2 SYDVKM. CDR3 nucleotide sequence: TGTGCCAGCAACCCTTCCGGACTAGCGGGCAACGAATACAATGAGCAGTTCTTC. Translation gives CASNPSGLAGNEYNEQFF.

The J gene is TRBJ1-5, the V gene TRBV27, with a tentative D call TRBD1 (6 bases). The CDR3 totals 14 residues. V lost 6 bases, J lost 5 bases, and 14 bases lay in between. CDR1 is MNHEY and CDR2 is SMNVEV in the germline V gene (reference sequence). CDR3 coding DNA: TGTGCCAGCAGCTTGCGCGAGGGGGATCAGCCCCAGCATTTT. Protein: CASSLREGDQPQHF.

The V call is TRBV19, the J call TRBJ2-2, with a possible D match to TRBD1 (6 bases). CDR1 LNHDA and CDR2 SQIVND come from the germline V gene (reference sequence). This CDR3 region has 14 residues. V was cut by 7 bases and J by 1 base, with 10 bases left in between. The CDR3 nucleotides are TGTGCCAGTAAGACAGGTCTGAACACCGGGGAGCTGTTTTTT. This translates into CASKTGLNTGELFF.

The sample holds one count of this clone. This chain connects TRBV18 to TRBJ1-6; no definite D call. The CDR3 sequence is 15 residues long. V was shortened by 3 bases and J by 8 bases, with 14 bases between the two germline ends. CDR1 is KGHSH and CDR2 is LQKENI in the germline V gene. The CDR3: CASSPRWTDDSPLHF. The CDR3 bases are TGTGCCAGCTCACCTCGGTGGACCGACGATTCACCCCTCCACTTT. Together with reference TRBV18 and TRBJ1-6, the CDR3 gives the full variable domain: NAGVMQNPRHLVRRRGQEARLRCSPMKGHSHVYWYRQLPEEGLKFMVYLQKENIIDESGMPKERFSAEFPKEGPSILRIQQVVRGDSAAYFCASSPRWTDDSPLHFGNGTRLTVT.

This clone was picked up one time. The chain links TRBV6-1 to TRBJ2-5, with TRBD1 matching over 9 bases. CDR1 and CDR2 (germline): MNHNS, SASEGT. After removal of 8 bases from V and 4 bases from J, the junction contained 11 bases not matched to a gene. The CDR3 runs 15 residues. Here the CDR3 reads CASPRTGVISETQYF. In DNA form, the CDR3 reads TGTGCCAGCCCAAGGACAGGGGTAATCTCAGAGACCCAGTACTTC.

In DNA, the CDR3 is TGTGCCAGCTCGACAGGGATGAGGGACGAGCAGTACTTC. As protein: CASSTGMRDEQYF. The chain recombines TRBV18 with TRBJ2-7, with TRBD1 matching over 7 bases. CDR3 length: 13 residues. The germline V gene encodes CDR1 KGHSH and CDR2 LQKENI. V shed 6 bases and J 5 bases; nucleotides not matched to a gene: 7.